The 9 T cell receptor beta chains below all came from one sample that was sequenced in a study of CD8 T cells in Susac syndrome. RNA, at roughly 0.45 to 1 ug, was reverse transcribed with random hexamers. Using its own MiXCR run on the immunoSEQ multiplex PCR reads, TCRdb lists one record per CDR3 protein. The data contain fewer than 250,000 distinct CDR3 sequences, approximately 95% of them singletons. Sequenced input: CD4+ T cells from PBMCs. The receptors were sampled from a human donor in good health.

J is TRBJ2-5 and V is TRBV29-1; D might be TRBD1 or TRBD2, each matching 5 bases. The CDR3 sequence is 11 residues long. Germline V gives CDR1 SQVTM, CDR2 ANQGSEA. Trimming stripped 8 bases from V and 1 base from J, with 8 bases between. The CDR3 region has the DNA TGCAGCTTCGGGACCCAAGAGACCCAGTACTTC. Its translation: CSFGTQETQYF.

The V gene is TRBV29-1, the J gene TRBJ2-5, with 7 bases identical to TRBD1. Trimming removed 5 bases from V and 5 bases from J; junction bases left unmatched: 11. There are 14 residues in the CDR3. Per germline, CDR1 SQVTM and CDR2 ANQGSEA. CDR3 sequence reads: CSVPTGPGWETQYF. CDR3 coding DNA: TGCAGCGTTCCGACAGGGCCCGGTTGGGAGACCCAGTACTTC. The full variable domain, rest sourced from reference TRBV29-1 and TRBJ2-5, is SAVISQKPSRDICQRGTSLTIQCQVDSQVTMMFWYRQQPGQSLTLIATANQGSEATYESGFVIDKFPISRPNLTFSTLTVSNMSPEDSSIYLCSVPTGPGWETQYFGPGTRLLVL.

J is TRBJ1-5 and V is TRBV28, with a tentative D call TRBD1 (6 bases). Trimming pared 8 bases from V and 5 bases from J, leaving 10 bases between. The CDR3 spans 12 residues. Germline CDR1 MDHEN, CDR2 SYDVKM. CDR3 DNA sequence: TGTGCCAGCGGCGGGACACATCAGCCCCAGCATTTT. This translates into CASGGTHQPQHF.

This chain links TRBV9 with TRBJ2-1, with 13 bases fitting TRBD2. Germline CDR1 SGDLS, CDR2 YYNGEE. J lost 9 bases, V lost 4 bases, and 7 bases had no gene match. The CDR3 has 15 amino acids. This chain's CDR3 is CASSLRTSGGIEQFF. The DNA for the CDR3 is TGTGCCAGCAGCTTACGGACTAGCGGGGGAATTGAGCAGTTCTTC.

V gene TRBV4-1 combines with J gene TRBJ1-6, with a possible D match to TRBD1 (6 bases). The CDR3 covers 17 residues. Trimming cost V 0 bases and J 8 bases, with 17 bases left between them. CDR1 and CDR2 (germline): MGHRA, YSYEKL. CDR3 amino acids: CASSQERTGTLHSPLHF. The CDR3 DNA sequence: TGCGCCAGCAGCCAAGAAAGAACAGGGACCCTCCATTCACCCCTCCACTTT.

V is TRBV18 and J is TRBJ2-5; D may be TRBD1 (6 bases). CDR1 and CDR2 from the germline V gene are KGHSH and LQKENI. The V end was cut by 3 bases, the J end by 5 bases, with 10 bases between. This CDR3 region has 13 residues. In DNA form, the CDR3 reads TGTGCCAGCTCACCGGTCAGGGGCGAGACCCAGTACTTC. It is translated as CASSPVRGETQYF.

This rearrangement joins TRBV4-1 to TRBJ1-4; D might be TRBD1 (6 bases). V dropped 0 bases and J dropped 8 bases, with 22 bases sitting between them. This CDR3 is built from 18 residues. Germline V lookup: CDR1 MGHRA, CDR2 YSYEKL. This CDR3 is CASSQDSSVGGQVEKLFF. CDR3 DNA sequence: TGCGCCAGCAGCCAAGATTCCTCCGTCGGGGGCCAGGTCGAAAAACTGTTTTTT.

The chain is built from TRBV7-3 and TRBJ2-2; D is undetermined. Germline-derived CDR1 and CDR2 are SGHTA and FQGTGA. The CDR3 is 12 residues long. V was trimmed by 4 bases and J by 5 bases, leaving 5 bases between them. Here the CDR3 DNA reads TGTGCCAGCAGCTACGCTACCGGGGAGCTGTTTTTT. It yields the protein CASSYATGELFF.

This clonotype was seen once. J is TRBJ2-5 and V is TRBV7-8, with a possible D match to TRBD2 (6 bases). This CDR3 contains 15 residues. Germline V gene lookup returns CDR1 SGHVS and CDR2 FQNEAQ. The V and J ends lost 3 bases and 2 bases respectively, with 13 bases between them. The CDR3 coding sequence is TGTGCCAGCAGCTTTCGCGGGGCCGATCAAGAGACCCAGTACTTC. Translation gives CASSFRGADQETQYF. The full variable domain, completed using reference TRBV7-8 and TRBJ2-5, is GAGVSQSPRYKVAKRGQDVALRCDPISGHVSLFWYQQALGQGPEFLTYFQNEAQLDKSGLPSDRFFAERPEGSVSTLKIQRTQQEDSAVYLCASSFRGADQETQYFGPGTRLLVL.